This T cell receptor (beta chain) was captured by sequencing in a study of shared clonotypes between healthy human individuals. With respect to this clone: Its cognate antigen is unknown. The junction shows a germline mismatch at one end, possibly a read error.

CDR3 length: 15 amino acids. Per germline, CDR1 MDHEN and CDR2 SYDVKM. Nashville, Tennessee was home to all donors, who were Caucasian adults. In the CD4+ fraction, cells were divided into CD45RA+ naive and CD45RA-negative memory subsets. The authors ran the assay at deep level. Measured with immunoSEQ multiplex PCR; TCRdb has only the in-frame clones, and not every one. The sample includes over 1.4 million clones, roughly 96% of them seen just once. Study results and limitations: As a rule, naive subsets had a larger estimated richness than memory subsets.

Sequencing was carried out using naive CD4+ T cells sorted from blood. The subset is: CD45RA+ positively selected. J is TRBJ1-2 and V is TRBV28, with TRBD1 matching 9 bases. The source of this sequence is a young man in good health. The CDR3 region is CASGLLTGGAGGYTF. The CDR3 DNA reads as TGTGCCAGCGGTTTACTTACAGGGGGCGCAGGTGGCTACACCTTC.